Sequencing of this T cell receptor beta chain was carried out in a study of CD8 T cells in Susac syndrome. Germline trimming cut 4 bases from V and 4 bases from J; bases unmatched to any gene: 11. Germline values: CDR1 SGHDN, CDR2 FVKESK. This CDR3 region has 16 residues. A quantity of roughly 0.5 to 1 ug RNA underwent reverse transcription using random hexamers. One entry per CDR3 protein, called by TCRdb with MiXCR from the immunoSEQ multiplex PCR reads. This sample has around 170,000 distinct CDR3 sequences; 95% occur once, and the top ten carry about 0.15%. This TCR derives from a human donor with Susac syndrome. The rearrangement links TRBV14 to TRBJ2-5; 8 nucleotides line up with TRBD2. The sequencing sample was made of CD8+ T cells from PBMCs. This CDR3 reads CASSPRGGLDRETQYF. The CDR3 DNA reads as TGTGCCAGCAGCCCCCGAGGGGGACTAGATAGAGAGACCCAGTACTTC.